This TCR beta chain came from a study of T cells in Graves' hyperthyroidism and ophthalmopathy. TCR beta CDR3 sequences were amplified from RNA transcripts. The HTBI primer set was used in a first-round RT-PCR of the TCR CDR3. Each CDR3 protein gets one entry after TCRdb re-called the multiplex PCR reads with MiXCR. The data contain more than 300,000 distinct CDR3 sequences, about 15% of them singletons. This clonotype turned up a few times. Across 18 months, stable Graves' hyperthyroidism was marked by no progression to ophthalmopathy. Participants, patients aged 18 to 65, had newly diagnosed hyperthyroidism with a duration under 2 months. Together with thyroid ultrasound, orbital computed tomography, serum thyroxine and TRAb, clinical symptoms were used for diagnoses. The TCR sequence derives from a woman younger than 45 with Graves' hyperthyroidism. Sequencing was performed on blood.

CDR3 amino acids: CASSLDPRAYNEQFF. CDR3 DNA: TGTGCCAGCAGCTTAGACCCCCGGGCCTACAATGAGCAGTTCTTC. The chain recombines TRBV11-2 with TRBJ2-1; no clear D gene. The germline V gene has CDR1 SGHAT and CDR2 FQNNGV. V was clipped by 0 bases and J by 2 bases, with 8 bases between them. The CDR3 has 15 amino acids. Full variable domain (missing parts from reference TRBV11-2 and TRBJ2-1): EAGVAQSPRYKIIEKRQSVAFWCNPISGHATLYWYQQILGQGPKLLIQFQNNGVVDDSQLPKDRFSAERLKGVDSTLKIQPAKLEDSAVYLCASSLDPRAYNEQFFGPGTRLTVL.